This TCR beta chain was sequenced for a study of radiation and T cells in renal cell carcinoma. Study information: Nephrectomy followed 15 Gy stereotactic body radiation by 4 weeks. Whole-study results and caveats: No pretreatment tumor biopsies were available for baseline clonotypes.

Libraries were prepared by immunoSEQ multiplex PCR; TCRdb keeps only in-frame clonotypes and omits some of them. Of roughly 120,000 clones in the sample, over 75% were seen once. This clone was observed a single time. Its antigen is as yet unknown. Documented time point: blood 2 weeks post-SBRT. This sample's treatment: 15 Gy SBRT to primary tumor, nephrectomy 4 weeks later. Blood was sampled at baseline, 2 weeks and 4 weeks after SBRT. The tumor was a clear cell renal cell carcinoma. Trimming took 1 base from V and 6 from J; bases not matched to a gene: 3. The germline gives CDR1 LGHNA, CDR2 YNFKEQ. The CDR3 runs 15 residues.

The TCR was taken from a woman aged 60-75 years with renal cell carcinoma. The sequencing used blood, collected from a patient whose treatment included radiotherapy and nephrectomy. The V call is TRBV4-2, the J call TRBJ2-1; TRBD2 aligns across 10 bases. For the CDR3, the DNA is TGTGCCAGCAGCCAAGCTAGCGGGGGAGTCAATGAGCAGTTCTTC. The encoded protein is CASSQASGGVNEQFF.